These T cell receptor beta chains were read from a single sample in a study of CD8+ T cells in alopecia areata. The method was immunoSEQ multiplex PCR; TCRdb's version includes in-frame clones alone and lacks a portion of them. The sample consists of about 200,000 clones, more than 55% of them appearing once. Sequences were obtained from CD8+ T cells sorted from blood. The receptors originated from a human donor in good health. The CDR3 runs from the conserved cysteine through the conserved F or W. The order of the fields is D gene, V gene, clone size, J gene, CDR3 protein, CDR3 DNA. A D gene is named only where the DNA matches it firmly. Size values are once, few and many counts, or a class for expanded clones, and some rows have none.

TRBD2	TRBV28	-	TRBJ2-5	CASSFPPREGETQYF	TGTGCCAGCAGTTTCCCACCCCGGGAGGGAGAGACCCAGTACTTC
TRBD2	TRBV29-1	-	TRBJ2-3	CSVGSGGPDTQYF	TGCAGCGTTGGTTCGGGGGGGCCAGATACGCAGTATTTT
-	TRBV4-2	few	TRBJ2-7	CASSQDLREFYF	TGTGCCAGCAGCCAAGATTTAAGGGAATTTTACTTC
-	TRBV29-1	-	TRBJ2-1	CSVEDNLNWQFF	TGCAGCGTTGAAGATAACCTTAACTGGCAGTTCTTC
-	TRBV7-9	-	TRBJ1-1	CASTLQRETEAFF	TGTGCCAGCACCCTTCAGAGGGAGACTGAAGCTTTCTTT
-	TRBV25-1	-	TRBJ1-1	CASSSLGVTEAFF	TGTGCCAGCAGTTCACTAGGGGTTACTGAAGCTTTCTTT
-	TRBV30	-	TRBJ2-1	CAWGLGATYNEQFF	TGTGCCTGGGGGCTGGGGGCTACCTACAATGAGCAGTTCTTC
TRBD1	TRBV7-9	-	TRBJ1-1	CASSPDRINTEAFF	TGTGCCAGCAGCCCGGACAGGATCAACACTGAAGCTTTCTTT
-	TRBV27	-	TRBJ1-1	CASSLGGLMNTEAFF	TGTGCCAGCAGCCTGGGGGGCCTCATGAACACTGAAGCTTTCTTT
-	TRBV29-1	few	TRBJ1-2	CSVEEGGRDYGYTF	TGCAGCGTTGAAGAGGGGGGGCGCGACTATGGCTACACCTTC
TRBD1	TRBV7-6	-	TRBJ1-3	CASSHGQGKRDTIYF	TGTGCCAGCAGCCATGGACAGGGAAAGAGAGACACCATATATTTT
TRBD2	TRBV11-2	-	TRBJ2-5	CASHGSRENFQETQYF	TGTGCCAGCCATGGGTCGCGGGAGAATTTCCAAGAGACCCAGTACTTC
TRBD1	TRBV5-1	-	TRBJ1-1	CASRFFGTGNTEAFF	TGCGCCAGCCGTTTCTTCGGGACAGGAAACACTGAAGCTTTCTTT
-	TRBV15	-	TRBJ1-6	CATSRSANNSPLHF	TGTGCCACCAGCAGAAGCGCTAACAATTCACCCCTCCACTTT
-	TRBV5-1	-	TRBJ2-3	CASSSADTQYF	TGCGCCAGCAGCTCAGCAGATACGCAGTATTTT
TRBD2	TRBV27	-	TRBJ2-1	CASRDSGGKNEQFF	TGTGCCAGCAGGGATAGCGGGGGTAAGAATGAGCAGTTCTTC
-	TRBV27	-	TRBJ1-5	CASSLFQGNQPQHF	TGTGCCAGCAGTTTATTCCAGGGGAATCAGCCCCAGCATTTT
TRBD2	TRBV29-1	-	TRBJ2-1	CSVGLAGGPSYNEQFF	TGCAGCGTGGGACTAGCGGGGGGGCCCTCCTACAATGAGCAGTTCTTC
TRBD1	TRBV29-1	-	TRBJ1-5	CSVVEQGALSNQPQHF	TGCAGCGTTGTGGAACAGGGGGCCTTGAGCAATCAGCCCCAGCATTTT
-	TRBV5-6	-	TRBJ2-5	CASSFEGMEETQYF	TGTGCCAGCAGCTTTGAGGGGATGGAGGAGACCCAGTACTTC